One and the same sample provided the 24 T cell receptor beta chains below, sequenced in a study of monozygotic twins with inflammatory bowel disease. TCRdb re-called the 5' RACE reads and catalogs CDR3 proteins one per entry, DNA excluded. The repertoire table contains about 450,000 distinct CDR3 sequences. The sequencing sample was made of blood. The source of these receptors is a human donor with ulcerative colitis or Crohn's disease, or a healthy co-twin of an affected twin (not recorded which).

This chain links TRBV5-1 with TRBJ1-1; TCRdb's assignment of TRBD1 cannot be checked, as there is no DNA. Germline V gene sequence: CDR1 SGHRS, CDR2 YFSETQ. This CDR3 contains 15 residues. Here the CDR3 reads CASSPGQTMNTEAFF.

The CDR3 here is CASSEGPPGVPLYEQYF. The chain is built from TRBV2 and TRBJ2-7; TCRdb lists TRBD1, though no DNA is available to test this call. The V gene's germline CDR1 is SNHLY and CDR2 FYNNEI. The CDR3 totals 17 residues.

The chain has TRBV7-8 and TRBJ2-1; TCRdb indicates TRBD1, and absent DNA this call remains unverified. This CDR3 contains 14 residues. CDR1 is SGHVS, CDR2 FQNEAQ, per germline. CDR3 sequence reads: CASSLFDRDGVQFF.

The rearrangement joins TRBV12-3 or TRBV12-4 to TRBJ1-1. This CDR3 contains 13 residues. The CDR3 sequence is CASSSGTNTEAFF.

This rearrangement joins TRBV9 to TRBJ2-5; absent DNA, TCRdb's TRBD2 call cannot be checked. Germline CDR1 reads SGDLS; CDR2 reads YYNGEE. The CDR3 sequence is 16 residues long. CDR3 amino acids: CASSTGLAGGQETQYF.

The CDR3: CASSQGGGTRGKTEAFF. The chain couples TRBV3-1 to TRBJ1-1. From germline, CDR1 is LGHDT and CDR2 YNNKEL (reference sequence). This CDR3 spans 17 amino acids.

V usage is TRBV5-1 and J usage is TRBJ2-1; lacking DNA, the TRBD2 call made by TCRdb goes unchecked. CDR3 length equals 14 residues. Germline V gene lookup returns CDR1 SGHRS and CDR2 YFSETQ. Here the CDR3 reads CASCPGTSCHEQFF.

CDR3 sequence reads: CASSLGPIYEQYF. The chain carries TRBV27 and TRBJ2-7. Germline CDR1 and CDR2: MNHEY and SMNVEV (reference sequence). The CDR3 is 13 residues long.

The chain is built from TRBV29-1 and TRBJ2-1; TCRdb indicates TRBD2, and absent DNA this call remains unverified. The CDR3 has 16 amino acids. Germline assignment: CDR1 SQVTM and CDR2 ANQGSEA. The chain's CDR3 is CSVGRSSGSHGNEQFF.

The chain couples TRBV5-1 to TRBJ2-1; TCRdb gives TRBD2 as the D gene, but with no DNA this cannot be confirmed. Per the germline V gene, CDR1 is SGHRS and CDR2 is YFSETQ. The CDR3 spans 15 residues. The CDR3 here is CASSETSATYNEQFF.

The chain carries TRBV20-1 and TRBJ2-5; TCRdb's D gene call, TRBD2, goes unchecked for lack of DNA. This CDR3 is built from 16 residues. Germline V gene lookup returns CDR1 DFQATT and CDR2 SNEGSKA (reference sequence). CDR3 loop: CSARLAGGPSQETQYF.

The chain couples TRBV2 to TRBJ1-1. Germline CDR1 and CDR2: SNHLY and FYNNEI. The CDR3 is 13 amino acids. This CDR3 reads CASSDFLNTEAFF.

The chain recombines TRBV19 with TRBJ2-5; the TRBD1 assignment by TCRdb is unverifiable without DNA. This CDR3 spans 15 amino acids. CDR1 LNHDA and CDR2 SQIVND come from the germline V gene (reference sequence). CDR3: CASSQERGRGETQYF.

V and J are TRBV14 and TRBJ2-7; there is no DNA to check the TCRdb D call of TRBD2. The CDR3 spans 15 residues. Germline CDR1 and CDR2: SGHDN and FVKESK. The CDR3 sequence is CASSRPGLAFYEQYF. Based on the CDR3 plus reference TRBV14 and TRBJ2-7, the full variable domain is EAGVTQFPSHSVIEKGQTVTLRCDPISGHDNLYWYRRVMGKEIKFLLHFVKESKQDESGMPNNRFLAERTGGTYSTLKVQPAELEDSGVYFCASSRPGLAFYEQYFGPGTRLTVT.

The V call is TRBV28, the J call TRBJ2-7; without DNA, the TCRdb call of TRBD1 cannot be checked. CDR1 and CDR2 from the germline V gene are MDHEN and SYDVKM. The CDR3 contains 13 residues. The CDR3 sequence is CASISHIGGEQYF.

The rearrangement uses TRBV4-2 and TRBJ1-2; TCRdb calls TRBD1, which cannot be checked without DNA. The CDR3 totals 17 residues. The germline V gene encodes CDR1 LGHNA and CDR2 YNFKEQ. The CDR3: CASSQEYPPGDNYGYTF.

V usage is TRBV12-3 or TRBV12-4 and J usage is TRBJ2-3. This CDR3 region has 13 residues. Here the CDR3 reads CASTHRSTDTQYF.

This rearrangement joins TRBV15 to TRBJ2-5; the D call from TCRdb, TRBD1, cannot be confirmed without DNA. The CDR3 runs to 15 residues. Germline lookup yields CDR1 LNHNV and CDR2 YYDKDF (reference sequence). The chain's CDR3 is CATSRVETGQETQYF.

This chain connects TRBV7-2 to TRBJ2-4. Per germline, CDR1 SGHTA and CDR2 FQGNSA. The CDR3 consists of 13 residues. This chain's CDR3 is CASSTLAKNIQYF.

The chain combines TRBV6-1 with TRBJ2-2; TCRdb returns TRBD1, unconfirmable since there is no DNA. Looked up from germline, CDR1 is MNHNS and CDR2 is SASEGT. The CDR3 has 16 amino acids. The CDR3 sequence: CASQRGTGVVTGELFF.

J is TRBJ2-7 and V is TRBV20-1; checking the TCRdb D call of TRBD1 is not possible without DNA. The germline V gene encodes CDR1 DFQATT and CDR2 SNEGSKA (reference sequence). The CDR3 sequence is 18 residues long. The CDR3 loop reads CSASAGTGIGLSPYEQYF.

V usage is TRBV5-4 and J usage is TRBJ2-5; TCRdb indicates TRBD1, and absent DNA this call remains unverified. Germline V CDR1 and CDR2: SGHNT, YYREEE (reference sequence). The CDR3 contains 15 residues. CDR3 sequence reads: CASSQGAVYQETQYF.

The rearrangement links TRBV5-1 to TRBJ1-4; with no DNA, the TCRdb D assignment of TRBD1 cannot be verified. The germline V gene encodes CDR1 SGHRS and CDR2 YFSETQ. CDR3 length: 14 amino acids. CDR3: CASSGPGLSEKLFF.

This CDR3 is CASSLSSGLEQYF. The V and J genes are TRBV7-3 and TRBJ2-7; there is no DNA to check the TCRdb D call of TRBD2. There are 13 residues in the CDR3. From germline, CDR1 is SGHTA and CDR2 FQGTGA. The full variable domain, completed using reference TRBV7-3 and TRBJ2-7, is GAGVSQTPSNKVTEKGKYVELRCDPISGHTALYWYRQSLGQGPEFLIYFQGTGAADDSGLPNDRFFAVRPEGSVSTLKIQRTERGDSAVYLCASSLSSGLEQYFGPGTRLTVT.